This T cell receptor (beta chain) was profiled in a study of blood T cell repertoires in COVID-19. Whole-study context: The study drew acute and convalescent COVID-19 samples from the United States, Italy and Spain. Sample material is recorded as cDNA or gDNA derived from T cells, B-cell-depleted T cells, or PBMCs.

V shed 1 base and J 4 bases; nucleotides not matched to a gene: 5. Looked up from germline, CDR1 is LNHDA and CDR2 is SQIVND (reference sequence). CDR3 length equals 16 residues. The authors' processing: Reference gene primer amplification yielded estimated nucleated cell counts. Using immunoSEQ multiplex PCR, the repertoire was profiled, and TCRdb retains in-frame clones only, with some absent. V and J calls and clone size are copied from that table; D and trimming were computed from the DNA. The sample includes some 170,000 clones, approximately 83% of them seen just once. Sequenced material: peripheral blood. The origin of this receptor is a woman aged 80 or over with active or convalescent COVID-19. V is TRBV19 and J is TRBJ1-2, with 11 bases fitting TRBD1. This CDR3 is CASSIGDRGFAYGYTF. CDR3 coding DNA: TGTGCCAGTAGTATAGGGGACAGGGGGTTTGCCTATGGCTACACCTTC. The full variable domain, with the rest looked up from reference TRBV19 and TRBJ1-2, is DGGITQSPKYLFRKEGQNVTLSCEQNLNHDAMYWYRQDPGQGLRLIYYSQIVNDFQKGDIAEGYSVSREKKESFPLTVTSAQKNPTAFYLCASSIGDRGFAYGYTFGSGTRLTVV.